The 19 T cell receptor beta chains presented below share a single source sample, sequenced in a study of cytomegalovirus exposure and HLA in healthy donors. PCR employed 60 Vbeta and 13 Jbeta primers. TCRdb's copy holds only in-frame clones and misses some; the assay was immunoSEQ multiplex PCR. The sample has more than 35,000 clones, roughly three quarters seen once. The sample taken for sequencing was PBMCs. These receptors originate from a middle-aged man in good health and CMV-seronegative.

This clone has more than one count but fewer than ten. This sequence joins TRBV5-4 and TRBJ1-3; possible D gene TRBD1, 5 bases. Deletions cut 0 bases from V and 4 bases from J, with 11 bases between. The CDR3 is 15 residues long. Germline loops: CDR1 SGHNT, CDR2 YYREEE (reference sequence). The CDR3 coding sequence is TGTGCCAGCAGCTTGGCGGGTGGACAAGGAAACACCATATATTTT. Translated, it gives CASSLAGGQGNTIYF.

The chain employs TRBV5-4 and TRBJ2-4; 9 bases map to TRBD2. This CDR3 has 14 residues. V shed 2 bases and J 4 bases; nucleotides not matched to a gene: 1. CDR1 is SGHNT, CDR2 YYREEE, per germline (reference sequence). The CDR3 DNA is TGTGCCAGCAGCTTTGCGGGGGGGAAAAACATTCAGTACTTC. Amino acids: CASSFAGGKNIQYF.

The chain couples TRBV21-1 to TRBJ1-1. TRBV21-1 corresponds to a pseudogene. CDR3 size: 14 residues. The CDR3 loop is CASSKSSMNTEAFF. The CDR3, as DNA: TGTGCCAGCAGCAAATCTAGCATGAACACTGAAGCTTTCTTT.

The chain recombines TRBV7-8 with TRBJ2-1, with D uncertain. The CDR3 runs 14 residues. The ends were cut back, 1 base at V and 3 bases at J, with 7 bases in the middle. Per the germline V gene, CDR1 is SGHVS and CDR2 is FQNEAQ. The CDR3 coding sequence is TGTGCCAGCAGCTTAGGGGCCATCTACAATGAGCAGTTCTTC. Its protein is CASSLGAIYNEQFF.

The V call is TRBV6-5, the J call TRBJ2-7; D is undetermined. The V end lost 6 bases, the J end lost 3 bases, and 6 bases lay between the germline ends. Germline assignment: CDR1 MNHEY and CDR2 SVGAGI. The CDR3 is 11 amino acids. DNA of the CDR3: TGTGCCAGCAGAATCAGCTACGAGCAGTACTTC. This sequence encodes CASRISYEQYF.

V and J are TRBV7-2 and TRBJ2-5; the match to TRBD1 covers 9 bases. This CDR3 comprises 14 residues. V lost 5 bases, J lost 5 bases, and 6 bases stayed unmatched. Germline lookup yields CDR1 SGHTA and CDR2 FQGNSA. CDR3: CASSLTGGGETQYF. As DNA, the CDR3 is TGTGCCAGCAGCCTAACAGGGGGCGGGGAGACCCAGTACTTC.

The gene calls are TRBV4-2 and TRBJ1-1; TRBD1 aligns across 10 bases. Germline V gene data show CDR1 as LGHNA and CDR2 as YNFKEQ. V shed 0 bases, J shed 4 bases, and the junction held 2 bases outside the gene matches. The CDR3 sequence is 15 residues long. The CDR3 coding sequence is TGTGCCAGCAGCCAAGACGGGACAGGGGTCACTGAAGCTTTCTTT. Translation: CASSQDGTGVTEAFF.

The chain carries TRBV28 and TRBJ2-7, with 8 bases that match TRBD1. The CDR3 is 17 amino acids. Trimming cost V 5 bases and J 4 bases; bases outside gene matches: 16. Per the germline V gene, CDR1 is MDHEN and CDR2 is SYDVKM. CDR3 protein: CASSDPTGAGSLYEQYF. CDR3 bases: TGTGCCAGCAGTGACCCGACAGGGGCCGGATCTCTATACGAGCAGTACTTC.

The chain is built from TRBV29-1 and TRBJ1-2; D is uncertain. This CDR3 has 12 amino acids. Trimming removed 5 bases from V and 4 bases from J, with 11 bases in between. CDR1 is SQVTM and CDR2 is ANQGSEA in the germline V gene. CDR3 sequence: CSVWRASYGYTF. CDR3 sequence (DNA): TGCAGCGTTTGGAGGGCAAGCTATGGCTACACCTTC.

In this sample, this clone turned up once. The CDR3 DNA sequence: TGTGCCAGCAGCTTTTCCACAGGGGCTTTTAATCAGCCCCAGCATTTT. It codes for CASSFSTGAFNQPQHF. J is TRBJ1-5 and V is TRBV7-8; 7 bases are a match to TRBD1. This CDR3 is built from 16 residues. CDR1 is SGHVS and CDR2 is FQNEAQ in the germline V gene. V gave up 3 bases and J gave up 4 bases; unmatched junction bases: 9.

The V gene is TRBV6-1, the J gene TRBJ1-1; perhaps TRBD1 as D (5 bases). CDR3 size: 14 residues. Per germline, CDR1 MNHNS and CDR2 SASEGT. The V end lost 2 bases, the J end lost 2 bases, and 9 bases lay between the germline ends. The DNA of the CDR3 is TGTGCCAGCAGTGAATGGGGCCGAAACACTGAAGCTTTCTTT. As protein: CASSEWGRNTEAFF.

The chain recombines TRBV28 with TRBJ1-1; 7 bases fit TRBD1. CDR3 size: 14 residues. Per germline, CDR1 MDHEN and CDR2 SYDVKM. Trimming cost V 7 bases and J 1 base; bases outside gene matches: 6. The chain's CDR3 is CASTPGQRNTEAFF. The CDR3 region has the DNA TGTGCCAGCACCCCGGGACAGAGGAACACTGAAGCTTTCTTT.

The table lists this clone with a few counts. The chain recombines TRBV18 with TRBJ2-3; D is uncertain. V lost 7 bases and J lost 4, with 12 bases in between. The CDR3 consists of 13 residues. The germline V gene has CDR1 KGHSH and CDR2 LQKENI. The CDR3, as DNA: TGTGCCAGCTACCAAACCAGTGCAGATACGCAGTATTTT. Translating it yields CASYQTSADTQYF.

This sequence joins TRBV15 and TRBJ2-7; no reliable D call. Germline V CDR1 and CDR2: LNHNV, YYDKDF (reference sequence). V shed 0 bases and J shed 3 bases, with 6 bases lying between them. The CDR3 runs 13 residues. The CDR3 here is CATSREAYYEQYF. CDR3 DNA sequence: TGTGCCACCAGCAGAGAGGCTTACTACGAGCAGTACTTC.

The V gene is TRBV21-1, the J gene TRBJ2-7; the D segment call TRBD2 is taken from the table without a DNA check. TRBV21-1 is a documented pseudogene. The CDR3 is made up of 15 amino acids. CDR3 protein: CASSKGGGGKDEQYF. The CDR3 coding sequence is TGTGCCAGCAGCAAAGGAGGGGGGGGTAAAGACGAGCAGTACTTC.

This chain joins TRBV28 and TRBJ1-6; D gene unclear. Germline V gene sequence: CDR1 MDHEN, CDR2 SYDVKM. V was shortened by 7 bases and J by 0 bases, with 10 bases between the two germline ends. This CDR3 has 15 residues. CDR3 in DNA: TGTGCCAGCAAGCAGAGGAGCTCCTATAATTCACCCCTCCACTTT. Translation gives CASKQRSSYNSPLHF.

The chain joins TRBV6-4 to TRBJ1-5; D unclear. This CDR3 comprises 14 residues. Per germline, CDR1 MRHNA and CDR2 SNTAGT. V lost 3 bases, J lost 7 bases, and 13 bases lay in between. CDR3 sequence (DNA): TGTGCCAGCAGTGAGTCGAACGGAGTACAGCCCCAGCATTTT. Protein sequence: CASSESNGVQPQHF.

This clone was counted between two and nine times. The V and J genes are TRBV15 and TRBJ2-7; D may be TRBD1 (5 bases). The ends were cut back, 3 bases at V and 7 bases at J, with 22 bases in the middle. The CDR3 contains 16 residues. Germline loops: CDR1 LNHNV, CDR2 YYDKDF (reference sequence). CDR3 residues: CATSSQTQDEGKEQYF. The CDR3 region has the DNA TGTGCCACCAGCAGCCAGACACAGGACGAAGGGAAAGAGCAGTACTTC.

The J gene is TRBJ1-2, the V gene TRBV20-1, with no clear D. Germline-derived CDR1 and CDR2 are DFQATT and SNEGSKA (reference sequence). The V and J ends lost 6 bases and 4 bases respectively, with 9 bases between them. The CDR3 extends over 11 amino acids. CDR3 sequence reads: CSARLAYGYTF. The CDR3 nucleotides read TGCAGTGCCAGGTTGGCCTATGGCTACACCTTC.